This record looks at one TCR beta chain sequence and its context. These data originate in a study of blood T cell repertoires in COVID-19. About the research overall: Samples representing acute and convalescent COVID-19 were sourced from the United States, Italy and Spain.

Clones were read by immunoSEQ multiplex PCR, and TCRdb kept only the in-frame ones, dropping some. The table includes 200,000 to 250,000 clones, about 80% detected once. The CDR3 runs 16 residues. The trim removed 4 bases at V and 0 bases at J, leaving 4 bases unmatched. The V gene's germline CDR1 is SGHNT and CDR2 YYREEE (reference sequence). The source is a woman between 55 and 75 years old with acute or convalescent COVID-19. The sample consisted of peripheral blood. The chain uses TRBV5-4 and TRBJ1-1; 12 nucleotides agree with TRBD1. The CDR3 sequence is CASSAGTGGLNTEAFF. In nucleotides, the CDR3 is TGTGCCAGCAGCGCGGGGACAGGGGGCCTGAACACTGAAGCTTTCTTT.